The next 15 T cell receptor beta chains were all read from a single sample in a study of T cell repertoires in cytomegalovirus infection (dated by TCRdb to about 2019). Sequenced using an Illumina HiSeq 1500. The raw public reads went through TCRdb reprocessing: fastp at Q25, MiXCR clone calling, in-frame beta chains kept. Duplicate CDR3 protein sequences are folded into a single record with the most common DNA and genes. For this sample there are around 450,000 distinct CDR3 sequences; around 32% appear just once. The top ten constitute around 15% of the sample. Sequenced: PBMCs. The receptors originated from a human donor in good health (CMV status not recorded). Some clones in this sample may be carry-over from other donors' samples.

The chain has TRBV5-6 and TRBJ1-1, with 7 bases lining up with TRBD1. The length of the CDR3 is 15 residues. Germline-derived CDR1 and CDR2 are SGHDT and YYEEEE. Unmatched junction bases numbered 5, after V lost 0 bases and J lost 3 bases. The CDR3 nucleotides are TGTGCCAGCAGCTTGGGGGACAGAATTTACACTGAAGCTTTCTTT. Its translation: CASSLGDRIYTEAFF.

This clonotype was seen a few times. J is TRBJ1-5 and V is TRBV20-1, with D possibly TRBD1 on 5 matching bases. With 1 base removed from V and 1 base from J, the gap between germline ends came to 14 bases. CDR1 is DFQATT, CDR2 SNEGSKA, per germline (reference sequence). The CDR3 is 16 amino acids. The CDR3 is CSARGGGTGSNQPQHF. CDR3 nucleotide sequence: TGCAGTGCTAGAGGTGGGGGTACGGGCAGCAATCAGCCCCAGCATTTT.

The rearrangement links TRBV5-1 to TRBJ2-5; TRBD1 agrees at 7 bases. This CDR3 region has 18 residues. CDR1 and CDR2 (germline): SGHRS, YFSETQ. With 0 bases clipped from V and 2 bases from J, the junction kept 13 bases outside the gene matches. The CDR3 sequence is CASSLAWGWGQQQETQYF. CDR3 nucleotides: TGCGCCAGCAGCTTGGCCTGGGGATGGGGACAGCAACAAGAGACCCAGTACTTC. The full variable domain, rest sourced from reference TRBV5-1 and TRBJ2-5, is KAGVTQTPRYLIKTRGQQVTLSCSPISGHRSVSWYQQTPGQGLQFLFEYFSETQRNKGNFPGRFSGRQFSNSRSEMNVSTLELGDSALYLCASSLAWGWGQQQETQYFGPGTRLLVL.

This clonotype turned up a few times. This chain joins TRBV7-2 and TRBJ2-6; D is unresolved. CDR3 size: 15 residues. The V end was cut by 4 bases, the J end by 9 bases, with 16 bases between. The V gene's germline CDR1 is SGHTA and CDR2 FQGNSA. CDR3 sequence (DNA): TGTGCCAGCAGCTCTTACCGGACCGCGGTCAACGTCCTGACTTTC. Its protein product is CASSSYRTAVNVLTF.

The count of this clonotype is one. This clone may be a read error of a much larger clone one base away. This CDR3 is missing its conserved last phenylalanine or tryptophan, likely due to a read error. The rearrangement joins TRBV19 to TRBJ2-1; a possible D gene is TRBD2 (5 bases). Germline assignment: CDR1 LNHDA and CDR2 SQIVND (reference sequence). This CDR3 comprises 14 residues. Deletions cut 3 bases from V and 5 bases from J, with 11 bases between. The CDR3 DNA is TGTGCCAGTAGTATGATGTGGGGAGACAATGAGCAGTTCTTA. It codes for CASSMMWGDNEQFL.

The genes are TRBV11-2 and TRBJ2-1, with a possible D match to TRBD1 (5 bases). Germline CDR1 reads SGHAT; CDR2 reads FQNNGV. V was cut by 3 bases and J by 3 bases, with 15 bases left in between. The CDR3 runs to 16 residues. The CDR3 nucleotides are TGTGCCAGCAGCTTGGGGCCCCCAGGGTACTACAATGAGCAGTTCTTC. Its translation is CASSLGPPGYYNEQFF.

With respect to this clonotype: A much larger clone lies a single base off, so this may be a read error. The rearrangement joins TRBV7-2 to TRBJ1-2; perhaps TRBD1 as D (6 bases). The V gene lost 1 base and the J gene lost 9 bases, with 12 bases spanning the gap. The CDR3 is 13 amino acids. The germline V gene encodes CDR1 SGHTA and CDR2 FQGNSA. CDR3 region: CASSLVRGLSYTF. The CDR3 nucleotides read TGTGCCAGCAGCTTAGTCAGGGGACTAAGCTACACCTTC.

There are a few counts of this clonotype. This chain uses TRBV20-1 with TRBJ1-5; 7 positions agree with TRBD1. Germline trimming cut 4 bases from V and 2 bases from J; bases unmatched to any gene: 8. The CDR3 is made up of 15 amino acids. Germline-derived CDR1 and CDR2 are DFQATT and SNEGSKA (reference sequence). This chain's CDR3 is CSATEGARGNQPQHF. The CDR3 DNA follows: TGCAGTGCTACGGAGGGGGCGCGGGGCAATCAGCCCCAGCATTTT.

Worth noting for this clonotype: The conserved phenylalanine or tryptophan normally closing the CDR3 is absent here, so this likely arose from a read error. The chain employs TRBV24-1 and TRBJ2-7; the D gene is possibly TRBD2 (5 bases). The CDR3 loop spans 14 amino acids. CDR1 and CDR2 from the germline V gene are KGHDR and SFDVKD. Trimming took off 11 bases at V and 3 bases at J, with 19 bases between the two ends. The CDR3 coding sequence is TGTGCCAGCAGACAAAGAGCGGAGAACTACGAGCAGTACCTC. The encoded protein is CASRQRAENYEQYL.

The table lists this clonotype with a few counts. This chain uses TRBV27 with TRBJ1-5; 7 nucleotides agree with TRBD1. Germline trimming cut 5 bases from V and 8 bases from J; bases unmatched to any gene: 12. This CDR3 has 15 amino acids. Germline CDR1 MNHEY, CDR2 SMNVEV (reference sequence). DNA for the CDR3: TGTGCCAGCAGTGCCCAGGGACAGCGCAGAAAGCCCCAGCATTTT. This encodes CASSAQGQRRKPQHF.

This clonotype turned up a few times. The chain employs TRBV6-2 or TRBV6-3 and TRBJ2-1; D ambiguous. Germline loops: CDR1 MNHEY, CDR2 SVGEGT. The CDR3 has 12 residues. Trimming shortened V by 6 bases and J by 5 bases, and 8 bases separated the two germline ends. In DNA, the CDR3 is TGTGCCAGCAGATTCAACCACAATGAGCAGTTCTTC. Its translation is CASRFNHNEQFF.

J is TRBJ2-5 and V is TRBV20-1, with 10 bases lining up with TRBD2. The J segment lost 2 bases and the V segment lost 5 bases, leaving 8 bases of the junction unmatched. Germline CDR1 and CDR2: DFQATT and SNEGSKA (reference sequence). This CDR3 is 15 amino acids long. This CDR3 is CSAWPLAGGQETQYF. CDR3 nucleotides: TGCAGTGCTTGGCCTTTAGCGGGGGGTCAAGAGACCCAGTACTTC.

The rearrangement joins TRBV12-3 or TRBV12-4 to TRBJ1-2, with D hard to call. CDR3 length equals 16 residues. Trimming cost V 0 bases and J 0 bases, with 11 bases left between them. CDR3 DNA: TGTGCCAGCAGTTTAGCGGTTAGACTCTCTAACTATGGCTACACCTTC. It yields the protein CASSLAVRLSNYGYTF.

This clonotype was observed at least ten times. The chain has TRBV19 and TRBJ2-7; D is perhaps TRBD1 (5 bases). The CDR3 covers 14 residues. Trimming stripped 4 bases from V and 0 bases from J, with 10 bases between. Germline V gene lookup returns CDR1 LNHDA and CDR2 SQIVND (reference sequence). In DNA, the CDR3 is TGTGCCAGTAGTAGACAGCAGAGCTCCTACGAGCAGTACTTC. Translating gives CASSRQQSSYEQYF.

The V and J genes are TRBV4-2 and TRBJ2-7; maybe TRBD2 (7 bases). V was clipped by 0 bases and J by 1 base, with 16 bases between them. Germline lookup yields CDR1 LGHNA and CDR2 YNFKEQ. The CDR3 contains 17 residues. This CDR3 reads CASSQERRGRASYEQYF. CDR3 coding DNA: TGTGCCAGCAGCCAAGAAAGGAGGGGGAGGGCGTCCTACGAGCAGTACTTC.